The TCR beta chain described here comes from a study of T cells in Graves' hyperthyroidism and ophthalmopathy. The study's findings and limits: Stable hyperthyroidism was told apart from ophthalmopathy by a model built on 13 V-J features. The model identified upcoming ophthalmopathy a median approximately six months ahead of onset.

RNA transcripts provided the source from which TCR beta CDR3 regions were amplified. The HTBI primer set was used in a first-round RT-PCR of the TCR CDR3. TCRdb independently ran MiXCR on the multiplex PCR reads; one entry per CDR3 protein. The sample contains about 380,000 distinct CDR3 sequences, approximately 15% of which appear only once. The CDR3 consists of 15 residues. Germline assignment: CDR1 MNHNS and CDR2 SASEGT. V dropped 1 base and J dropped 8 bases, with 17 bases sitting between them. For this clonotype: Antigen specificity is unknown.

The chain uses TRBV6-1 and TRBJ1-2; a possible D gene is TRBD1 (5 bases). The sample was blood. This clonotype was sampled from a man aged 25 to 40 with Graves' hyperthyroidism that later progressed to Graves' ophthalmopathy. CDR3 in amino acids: CASSEVVGEGSGYTF. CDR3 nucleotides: TGTGCCAGCAGTGAAGTTGTGGGAGAGGGGAGCGGCTACACCTTC.